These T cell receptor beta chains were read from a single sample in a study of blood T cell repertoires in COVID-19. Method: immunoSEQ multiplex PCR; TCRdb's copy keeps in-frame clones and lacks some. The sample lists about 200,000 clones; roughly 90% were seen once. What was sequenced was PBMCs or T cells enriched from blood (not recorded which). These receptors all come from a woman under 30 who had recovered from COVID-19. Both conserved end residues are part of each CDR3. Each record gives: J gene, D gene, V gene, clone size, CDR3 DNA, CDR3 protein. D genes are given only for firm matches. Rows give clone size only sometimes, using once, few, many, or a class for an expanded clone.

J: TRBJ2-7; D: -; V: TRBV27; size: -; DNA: TGTGCCAGCAGTTTATCACGGGGGGCCGGCTCCGAGCAGTACTTC; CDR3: CASSLSRGAGSEQYF
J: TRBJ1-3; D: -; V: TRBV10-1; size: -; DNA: TGCGCCAGCAGTGATGGACGGGACAACTCTGGAAACACCATATATTTT; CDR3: CASSDGRDNSGNTIYF
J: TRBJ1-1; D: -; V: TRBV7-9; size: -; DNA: TGTGCCAGCAGCTCCCGTCCGGACACTGAAGCTTTCTTT; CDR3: CASSSRPDTEAFF
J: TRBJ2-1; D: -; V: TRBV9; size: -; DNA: TGTGCCAGCAGCGCCGCGGGTTCGCCTTACAATGAGCAGTTCTTC; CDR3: CASSAAGSPYNEQFF
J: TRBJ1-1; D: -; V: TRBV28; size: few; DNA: TGTGCCAGCAGTTTGGGGGCGGACACTGAAGCTTTCTTT; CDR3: CASSLGADTEAFF
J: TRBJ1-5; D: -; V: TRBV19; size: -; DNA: TGTGCCAGTAGAATTGGCCTCACATCCAATCAGCCCCAGCATTTT; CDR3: CASRIGLTSNQPQHF
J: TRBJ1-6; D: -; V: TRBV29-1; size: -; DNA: TGCAGCGCTAAGACAGAAGCTAATTCACCCCTCCACTTT; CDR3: CSAKTEANSPLHF
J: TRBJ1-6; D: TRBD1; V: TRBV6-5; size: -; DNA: TGTGCCAGCAGTTCCCGAGGACAGGGGGATTCACCCCTCCACTTT; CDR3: CASSSRGQGDSPLHF
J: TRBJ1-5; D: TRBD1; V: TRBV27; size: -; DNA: TGTGCCAGCCCTAATCATGCTGCGCGAAATGACAGGGGTTGGCAGCCCCAGCATTTT; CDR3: CASPNHAARNDRGWQPQHF
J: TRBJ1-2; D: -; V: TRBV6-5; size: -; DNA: TGTGCCAGCAGTTACTCGTTCAGGGCGGAAGGCTACACCTTC; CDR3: CASSYSFRAEGYTF
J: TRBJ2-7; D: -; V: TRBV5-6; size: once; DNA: TGTGCCAGCAGCTTCGCCGGACAGTACGAGCAGTACTTC; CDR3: CASSFAGQYEQYF
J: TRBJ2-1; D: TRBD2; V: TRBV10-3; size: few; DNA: TGTGCCATCAGTGAGTCGAAAACTAGCGGGGGGAATGAGCAGTTCTTC; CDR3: CAISESKTSGGNEQFF
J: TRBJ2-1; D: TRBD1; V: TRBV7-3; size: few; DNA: TGTGCCAGCGGGGCGACAGGGGCGTACAATGAGCAGTTCTTC; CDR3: CASGATGAYNEQFF
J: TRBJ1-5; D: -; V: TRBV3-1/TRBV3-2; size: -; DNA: TGTGCCAGCAGCCCCAAGGGAGGCGGCAATCAGCCCCAGCATTTT; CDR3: CASSPKGGGNQPQHF
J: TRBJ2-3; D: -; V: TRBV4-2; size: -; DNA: TGTGCCAGCAAAAAAAGGGGGTTGACAGATACGCAGTATTTT; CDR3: CASKKRGLTDTQYF
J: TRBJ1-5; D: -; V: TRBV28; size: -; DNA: TGTGCCAGCAGTTTCAAGTGGTTCCGGGGAGATAGCAATCAGCCCCAGCATTTT; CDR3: CASSFKWFRGDSNQPQHF
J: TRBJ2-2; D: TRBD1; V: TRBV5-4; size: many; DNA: TGTGCCAGCAGCTTGAGGCAGGGGGACACCGGGGAGCTGTTTTTT; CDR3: CASSLRQGDTGELFF
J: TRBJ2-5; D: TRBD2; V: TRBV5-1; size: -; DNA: TGCGCCAGCAGCCAGCAAGTACCGGGGCGGGGGGGGACCCAGTACTTC; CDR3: CASSQQVPGRGGTQYF
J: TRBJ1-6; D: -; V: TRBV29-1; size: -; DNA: TGCAGCGTTGAGCCTTCTGGGGCAGGGTCACCCCTCCACTTT; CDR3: CSVEPSGAGSPLHF
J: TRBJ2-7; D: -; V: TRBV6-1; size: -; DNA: TGTGCCAGCAGTGAACAACGCCACAGCTTTTACGAGCAGTACTTC; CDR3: CASSEQRHSFYEQYF
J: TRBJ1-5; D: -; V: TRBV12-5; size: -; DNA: TGTGCTAGTGGCAATCCGGGGGTTTATAGCAATCAGCCCCAGCATTTT; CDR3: CASGNPGVYSNQPQHF
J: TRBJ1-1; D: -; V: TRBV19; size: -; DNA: TGTGCCAGTAGTATAGTACCAGGGAACACTGAAGCTTTCTTT; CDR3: CASSIVPGNTEAFF
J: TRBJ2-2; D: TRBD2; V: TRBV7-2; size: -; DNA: TGTGCCAGCAGCTTACAAAAGCGGGGGGGCCGGGACACCGGGGAGCTGTTTTTT; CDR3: CASSLQKRGGRDTGELFF
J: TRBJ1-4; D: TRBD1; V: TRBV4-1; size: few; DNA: TGCGCCAGCAGCCAAGAATTAGGGACAGGGTCTGAAAAACTGTTTTTT; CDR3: CASSQELGTGSEKLFF
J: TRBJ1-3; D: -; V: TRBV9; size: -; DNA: TGTGCCAGCAGCTCGCGTGGGACGCGGGGATCCGGAAACACCATATATTTT; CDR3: CASSSRGTRGSGNTIYF
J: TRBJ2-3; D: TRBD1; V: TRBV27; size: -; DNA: TGTGCCAGCAGTCAGACAGGGGGGGGAACAGATACGCAGTATTTT; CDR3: CASSQTGGGTDTQYF
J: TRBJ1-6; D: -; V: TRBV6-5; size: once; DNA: TGTGCCAGCAGACTGACGGAGATGTATAATTCACCCCTCCACTTT; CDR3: CASRLTEMYNSPLHF
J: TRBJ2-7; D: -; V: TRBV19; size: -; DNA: TGTGCCAGTAGTATATCCCGGGGTGTCTCCTACGAGCAGTACTTC; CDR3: CASSISRGVSYEQYF
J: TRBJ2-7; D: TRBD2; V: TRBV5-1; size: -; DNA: TGCGCCAGCAGCTTGGCCGGGGGGGCCAAATCCTACGAGCAGTACTTC; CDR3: CASSLAGGAKSYEQYF
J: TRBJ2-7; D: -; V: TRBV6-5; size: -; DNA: TGTGCCAGCACATATCGGGGAAGCTCCTACGAGCAGTACTTC; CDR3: CASTYRGSSYEQYF
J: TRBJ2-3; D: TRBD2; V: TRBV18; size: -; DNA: TGTGCCAGCTCACCGGGCCCCGGGACTAGCGGGGAAACTTTT; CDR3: CASSPGPGTSGETF
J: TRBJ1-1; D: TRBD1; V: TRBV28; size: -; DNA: TGTGCCAGCAGTTTCGAACAGGGGGGCACTGAAGCTTTCTTT; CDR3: CASSFEQGGTEAFF
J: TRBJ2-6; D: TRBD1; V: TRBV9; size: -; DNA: TGTGCCAGCAGCTTCAGGGGGCTGTTGCCTGGGGCCAACGTCCTGACTTTC; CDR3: CASSFRGLLPGANVLTF
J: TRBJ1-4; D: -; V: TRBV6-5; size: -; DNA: TGTGCCAGCTCAGGACAGCATCCTAATGAAAAACTGTTTTTT; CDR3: CASSGQHPNEKLFF
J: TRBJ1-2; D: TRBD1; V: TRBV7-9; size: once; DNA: TGTGCCAGCAGCTTAGCGGGGGACAGGGGCCCTCGGGGCTACACCTTC; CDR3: CASSLAGDRGPRGYTF
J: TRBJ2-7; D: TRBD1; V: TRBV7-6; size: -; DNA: TGTGCCAGCAGCTTACTCCTCAAACCGGGACAGGGAAACGAGCAGTACTTC; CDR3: CASSLLLKPGQGNEQYF
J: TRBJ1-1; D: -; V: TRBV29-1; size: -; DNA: TGCAGCGTAAAAGGCAGGGTGGGCACTGAAGCTTTCTTT; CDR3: CSVKGRVGTEAFF
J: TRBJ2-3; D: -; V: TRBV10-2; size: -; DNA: TGCGCCAGCAGCTACACGGGATCTAGCACAGATACGCAGTATTTT; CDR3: CASSYTGSSTDTQYF
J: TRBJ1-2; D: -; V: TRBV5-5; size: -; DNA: TGTGCCAGCAGCATCTACCGGGACAAGTCGAAAGGCTACACCTTC; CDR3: CASSIYRDKSKGYTF
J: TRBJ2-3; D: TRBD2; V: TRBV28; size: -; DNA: TGTGCCAGCAGTAATGCGGGGGGGTTTGCAGATACGCAGTATTTT; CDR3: CASSNAGGFADTQYF